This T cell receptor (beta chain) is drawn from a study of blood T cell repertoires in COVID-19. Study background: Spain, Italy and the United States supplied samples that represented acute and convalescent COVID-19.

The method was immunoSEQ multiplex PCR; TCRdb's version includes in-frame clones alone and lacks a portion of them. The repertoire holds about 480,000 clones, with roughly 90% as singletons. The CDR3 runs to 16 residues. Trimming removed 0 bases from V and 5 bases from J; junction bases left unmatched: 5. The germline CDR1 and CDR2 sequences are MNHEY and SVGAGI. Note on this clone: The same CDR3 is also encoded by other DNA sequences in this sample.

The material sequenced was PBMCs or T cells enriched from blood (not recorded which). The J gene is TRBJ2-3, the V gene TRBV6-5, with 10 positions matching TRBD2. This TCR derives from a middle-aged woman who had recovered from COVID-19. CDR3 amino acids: CASSYSSGRAGDTQYF. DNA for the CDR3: TGTGCCAGCAGTTACTCCAGCGGGAGGGCGGGAGATACGCAGTATTTT.